This T cell receptor (beta chain) appears in the sequencing data of a study of T cells in Graves' hyperthyroidism and ophthalmopathy. This clonotype was recorded at least ten times. Template material for amplifying TCR beta CDR3 regions consisted of RNA transcripts. With the HTBI primer set, the TCR CDR3 went through a first round of RT-PCR. MiXCR, run by TCRdb on the multiplex PCR reads, gives a single entry per CDR3 protein. The data show about 740,000 distinct CDR3 sequences, around 15% seen once. Any patient presenting with uncontrolled infection, other autoimmune disease, pregnancy or lactation was left out. Thyroid ultrasound and orbital computed tomography, with clinical symptoms and serum thyroxine and TRAb, informed diagnoses. The TCR sequence derives from a woman between 18 and 29 years old with Graves' hyperthyroidism. The sample taken for sequencing was blood.

The CDR3 spells CASSPIAGGSNEQFF. CDR3 nucleotides: TGTGCCAGCTCACCAATCGCGGGAGGGAGCAATGAGCAGTTCTTC. The chain employs TRBV18 and TRBJ2-1; 9 bases fit TRBD2. This CDR3 is built from 15 residues. Germline CDR1 KGHSH, CDR2 LQKENI. V lost 2 bases to trimming and J lost 6 bases; unmatched junction nucleotides: 5. Combining the CDR3 with reference TRBV18 and TRBJ2-1 gives the whole variable domain NAGVMQNPRHLVRRRGQEARLRCSPMKGHSHVYWYRQLPEEGLKFMVYLQKENIIDESGMPKERFSAEFPKEGPSILRIQQVVRGDSAAYFCASSPIAGGSNEQFFGPGTRLTVL.